This is a list of T cell receptor beta chains from one sample in a study of blood T cell repertoires in COVID-19. Here immunoSEQ multiplex PCR was the method, and the copy in TCRdb shows in-frame clones only, minus some. The repertoire holds 71,000 or so clones, with approximately 87% as singletons. Source material: peripheral blood. All receptors derive from a man aged 50-60 years with active COVID-19. Both conserved end residues are part of each CDR3. A D gene is named only where the DNA matches it firmly. The listing skips clone size in some rows; elsewhere it reads once, few, many or a size class.

>TRBJ2-2|TRBV9|NA|NA
CASSVAKAGELFF
TGTGCCAGCAGCGTAGCTAAAGCCGGGGAGCTGTTTTTT
>TRBJ2-5|TRBV5-4|NA|TRBD2
CASSLLAGSGETQYF
TGTGCCAGCAGCTTGCTAGCGGGGTCGGGGGAGACCCAGTACTTC
>TRBJ1-4|TRBV20-1|NA|NA
CSASERKTNEKLFF
TGCAGTGCTAGTGAGCGGAAAACTAATGAAAAACTGTTTTTT
>TRBJ1-4|TRBV7-8|NA|TRBD1
CASSLAIGGMWEKLFF
TGTGCCAGCAGCTTAGCTATAGGGGGCATGTGGGAAAAACTGTTTTTT
>TRBJ2-1|TRBV12-3/TRBV12-4|NA|NA
CASRMLQGYEQFF
TGTGCCAGCAGAATGCTACAGGGCTATGAGCAGTTCTTC
>TRBJ2-7|TRBV9|NA|NA
CASSVGITTESYEQYF
TGTGCCAGCAGCGTAGGAATCACCACAGAAAGCTACGAGCAGTACTTC
>TRBJ2-7|TRBV18|NA|TRBD2
CASSPGLAVTYEQYF
TGTGCCAGCTCACCAGGGCTAGCGGTTACCTACGAGCAGTACTTC
>TRBJ2-5|TRBV5-1|NA|TRBD2
CASSLGASGEETQYF
TGCGCCAGCAGCTTGGGGGCTAGCGGAGAAGAGACCCAGTACTTC
>TRBJ2-2|TRBV18|few|TRBD1
CASSPWTGDTGELFF
TGTGCCAGCTCACCCTGGACAGGGGACACCGGGGAGCTGTTTTTT
>TRBJ2-2|TRBV5-1|NA|NA
CASSLTGDYTGELFF
TGCGCCAGCAGCTTGACAGGGGACTACACCGGGGAGCTGTTTTTT
>TRBJ2-1|TRBV28|NA|TRBD2
CASSFSKRGGYNEQFF
TGTGCCAGCAGTTTCTCCAAGCGGGGGGGCTACAATGAGCAGTTCTTC
>TRBJ2-4|TRBV5-8|NA|NA
CASSLSGLIGIQYF
TGTGCCAGCAGCTTGTCAGGGCTAATCGGCATTCAGTACTTC
>TRBJ1-4|TRBV5-6|NA|TRBD1
CASSWGTVNNEKLFF
TGTGCCAGCAGCTGGGGGACAGTAAATAATGAAAAACTGTTTTTT